This entry lists 9 T cell receptor beta chains sequenced from one sample in a study of T-cell reconstitution after alpha-beta-depleted transplantation in children. The authors prepared the TCRbeta library with unique molecular identifiers. Each CDR3 protein is one row after TCRdb ran MiXCR on the PCR reads. The table lists over 150,000 distinct CDR3 sequences, 6.3% of them singletons. The specimen was PBMCs, collected before TCRalphabeta/CD19-depleted stem cell transplant. The origin of the receptors is a girl less than two years old with combined immunodeficiency, due to receive a stem cell transplant.

This clonotype appeared many times. The J gene is TRBJ2-1, the V gene TRBV5-1, with 8 bases fitting TRBD1. With V trimmed by 4 bases and J by 8 bases, 8 bases remained unmatched. Germline V CDR1 and CDR2: SGHRS, YFSETQ. CDR3 length: 14 amino acids. The CDR3 is CASSIGQGGDEQFF. The CDR3 coding sequence is TGCGCCAGCAGCATCGGACAGGGCGGGGATGAGCAGTTCTTC.

V usage is TRBV9 and J usage is TRBJ2-1, with D perhaps matching TRBD1 or TRBD2 (5 bases each). The germline V gene encodes CDR1 SGDLS and CDR2 YYNGEE. This CDR3 is 15 amino acids long. V was pared by 0 bases and J by 3 bases, with 10 bases between. The CDR3 region has the DNA TGTGCCAGCAGCGTAGGGGGGAACCACTACAATGAGCAGTTCTTC. This translates into CASSVGGNHYNEQFF.

The table lists this clonotype with many counts. The chain recombines TRBV29-1 with TRBJ2-7; TRBD2 matches 7 bases. The CDR3 consists of 13 residues. V shed 2 bases, J shed 0 bases, and the junction held 1 base outside the gene matches. Germline CDR1 reads SQVTM; CDR2 reads ANQGSEA. In nucleotides, the CDR3 is TGCAGCGTTGAACTAGCGGTCTCCTACGAGCAGTACTTC. Translating it yields CSVELAVSYEQYF.

This clonotype appeared many times. The chain combines TRBV12-3 or TRBV12-4 with TRBJ2-1; 10 bases are a match to TRBD2. The length of the CDR3 is 14 residues. V lost 5 bases to trimming and J lost 7 bases; unmatched junction nucleotides: 5. Written as DNA, the CDR3 is TGTGCCAGCAGTCCCCTAGCGGGAGCTAATGAGCAGTTCTTC. Translating it yields CASSPLAGANEQFF.

In this sample, this clonotype turned up many times. CDR3 protein: CSVVPGSNTGELFF. The DNA of the CDR3 is TGCAGCGTTGTTCCCGGGAGTAACACCGGGGAGCTGTTTTTT. The chain employs TRBV29-1 and TRBJ2-2; tentative D call: TRBD2 (6 bases). Germline CDR1 SQVTM, CDR2 ANQGSEA. The length of the CDR3 is 14 residues. V dropped 4 bases and J dropped 2 bases, with 11 bases sitting between them.

The genes are TRBV21-1 and TRBJ1-4; the listed D gene, TRBD1, was not tested against the DNA. TRBV21-1 is marked as a pseudogene. The CDR3 totals 16 residues. Here the CDR3 reads CASSKGGGDSNEKLFF. The CDR3 bases are TGTGCCAGCAGCAAAGGAGGCGGGGACAGTAATGAAAAACTGTTTTTT.

There are many counts of this clonotype. This chain links TRBV20-1 with TRBJ2-1; D gene uncertain. The CDR3 extends over 10 amino acids. Between the trimmed V and J ends, which lost 7 bases and 7 bases, there was a span of 8 bases. Germline lookup yields CDR1 DFQATT and CDR2 SNEGSKA (reference sequence). The CDR3 region has the DNA TGCAGTGGCTACTGTAATGAGCAGTTCTTC. Its translation is CSGYCNEQFF.

This clonotype has a count of ten or more. The CDR3 is CSARDLGQGTYEQYF. The CDR3 DNA is TGCAGTGCTAGAGATTTAGGCCAGGGGACCTACGAGCAGTACTTC. This chain uses TRBV20-1 with TRBJ2-7; perhaps TRBD1 as D (6 bases). The CDR3 sequence is 15 residues long. Germline CDR1 DFQATT, CDR2 SNEGSKA (reference sequence). Trimming stripped 0 bases from V and 2 bases from J, with 14 bases between.

This clonotype occurred many times. This chain uses TRBV29-1 with TRBJ2-1; D not resolved. Trimming took off 1 base at V and 8 bases at J, with 6 bases between the two ends. The CDR3 consists of 11 residues. Germline V gene data show CDR1 as SQVTM and CDR2 as ANQGSEA. This chain's CDR3 is CSVEGGDEQFF. The CDR3 bases are TGCAGCGTTGAAGGTGGGGATGAGCAGTTCTTC.